Reported below is one T cell receptor (beta chain). V dropped 0 bases and J dropped 4 bases, with 12 bases sitting between them. CDR1 is GTSNPN and CDR2 is SVGIG in the germline V gene (reference sequence). This CDR3 has 14 residues. This specimen comes from a study of T cell changes during pregnancy in multiple sclerosis. TCRdb's copy holds only in-frame clones and misses some; the assay was immunoSEQ multiplex PCR. Here the sample spans 80,000 to 130,000 clones, 94% being singletons. The chain recombines TRBV30 with TRBJ1-2, with a possible D match to TRBD1 (6 bases). The receptor's source is a female donor with multiple sclerosis, enrolled in a pregnancy study. Specimen: peripheral blood, collected before pregnancy. CDR3 in DNA: TGTGCCTGGAGTGTACTAAGACAGGCCTATGGCTACACCTTC. This translates into CAWSVLRQAYGYTF.